This TCR beta chain was observed in a study of PD-1 blockade in classical Hodgkin lymphoma. A note on this clone: The antigen is unknown.

Study-level results: Patients were excluded if nivolumab began under 1 year after ASCT (the autologous transplant). Baseline diversity was lower in partial responders and progressors than complete responders.

Each and every patient relapsed after autologous stem cell transplantation, and patients got differing brentuximab vedotin exposure. The CDR3 is 15 amino acids. The V gene's germline CDR1 is SGHDN and CDR2 FVKESK. V was trimmed by 1 base and J by 0 bases, leaving 9 bases between them. Assay: immunoSEQ multiplex PCR; the TCRdb copy retains only in-frame clones and omits some. The sample consists of 90,000 to 95,000 clones, roughly 89% of them appearing once. The input for sequencing was peripheral blood mononuclear cells (PBMCs), taken before the second cycle of nivolumab. This rearrangement joins TRBV14 to TRBJ1-2; D gene ambiguous. This TCR was sampled from a human donor with classical Hodgkin lymphoma. CDR3 bases: TGTGCCAGCAGCCAAGTTGGAAGAGCTAACTATGGCTACACCTTC. It yields the protein CASSQVGRANYGYTF.